This TCR beta chain was observed in a study of T-cell memory formation after mild COVID-19. Regarding the study as a whole: Some SARS-CoV-2-responding clones were already detected in memory before infection.

TCRdb recomputed calls from the 5' RACE reads with MiXCR, one row per CDR3 protein. The sample shows 25,000 to 35,000 distinct CDR3 sequences, 12% of them seen only once. Germline lookup yields CDR1 DFQATT and CDR2 SNEGSKA (reference sequence). V gave up 8 bases and J gave up 1 base, with 6 bases separating them. The CDR3 contains 12 residues. At least ten counts were recorded for this clonotype. No antigen is known for it. V gene TRBV20-1 combines with J gene TRBJ2-6; D unclear. The sample taken for sequencing was PBMCs or a T cell subset sorted from them (not recorded which). The sequence derives from an adult woman who had mild COVID-19 (a few samples of this study predate the infection). Cell type and time point are not known. CDR3 residues: CSMSSGANVLTF. For the CDR3, the DNA is TGCAGTATGAGTTCTGGGGCCAACGTCCTGACTTTC.